Listed below are T cell receptor beta chains from one sample, sequenced in a study of shared clonotypes between healthy human individuals. Some clones are missing from TCRdb's copy, which holds only in-frame ones; the method was immunoSEQ multiplex PCR. Of 2 million to 3 million clones in the sample, over 85% were seen once. What was sequenced was naive CD4+ T cells from PBMCs. The receptors come from a man aged 18 to 29 in good health. Some clones in this sample may be carry-over from other donors' samples. CDR3s include the opening cysteine and the closing phenylalanine or tryptophan. The D gene is left open where the match is weak. Clone size appears in some rows only: once, few, many, or a class for an expanded clone.

d_call	clone_size	v_call	j_call	cdr3_nt	cdr3_aa
TRBD1	-	TRBV10-3	TRBJ2-7	TGTGCCATCAGCCCCGGACAGGATACCTCCTACGAGCAGTACTTC	CAISPGQDTSYEQYF
TRBD1	-	TRBV6-1	TRBJ2-2	TGTGCCAGCAGTTTGACAGGGGCGAACACCGGGGAGCTGTTTTTT	CASSLTGANTGELFF
TRBD2	-	TRBV6-5	TRBJ2-1	TGTGCCAGCAGGCGGGGGAGCGAGCAGTTCTTC	CASRRGSEQFF
TRBD2	-	TRBV9	TRBJ2-1	TGTGCCAGCAGCGTAGCCTCTAGCGGGAGATACAATGAGCAGTTCTTC	CASSVASSGRYNEQFF
-	-	TRBV6-5	TRBJ2-6	TGTGCCAGCAGCTACCAGGGCGCCAACGTCCTGACTTTC	CASSYQGANVLTF
TRBD1	-	TRBV28	TRBJ2-7	TGTGCCAGCAGCCCCGGGACAGGGGCCCCCGAGCAGTACTTC	CASSPGTGAPEQYF
TRBD2	-	TRBV7-6	TRBJ2-7	TGTGCCAGCAGCTCCGGCGGGAGTCGATACGAGCAGTACTTC	CASSSGGSRYEQYF
TRBD1	-	TRBV7-9	TRBJ1-1	TGTGCCAGCAGCTTAGGAGCCGGGACAGGGAACACTGAAGCTTTCTTT	CASSLGAGTGNTEAFF
TRBD2	-	TRBV6-6	TRBJ2-3	TGTGCCAGCAGTTCCTCGGGGGACTACTCGGCGCAGTATTTT	CASSSSGDYSAQYF
TRBD2	-	TRBV5-1	TRBJ2-1	TGCGCCAGCAGCTTGACTAGCGGGAGTACGTATGAGCAGTTCTTC	CASSLTSGSTYEQFF
-	-	TRBV7-3	TRBJ1-1	TGTGCCAGCAGTCTTTGGGGTTTGGACACTGAAGCTTTCTTT	CASSLWGLDTEAFF
-	-	TRBV28	TRBJ2-7	TGTGCCAGCAGTTTAACCGCAACCTACGAGCAGTACTTC	CASSLTATYEQYF
-	-	TRBV9	TRBJ2-5	TGTGCCAGCAGCCCCCACCGTGGAGGAGAGACCCAGTACTTC	CASSPHRGGETQYF
-	-	TRBV30	TRBJ2-6	TGTGCCTGGAGTGTAACAGCCTCTGGGGCCAACGTCCTGACTTTC	CAWSVTASGANVLTF
TRBD1	-	TRBV7-2	TRBJ2-7	TGTGCCAGCAGCTACGGGACAGGAAGGTACGAGCAGTACTTC	CASSYGTGRYEQYF
TRBD1	-	TRBV11-2	TRBJ1-2	TGTGCCAGCAGCTTAGATGGGACAGCCAGCGATGGACGGGGCTACACCTTC	CASSLDGTASDGRGYTF
-	-	TRBV7-2	TRBJ2-7	TGTGCCAGCAGCCGACAGACAGGGAGGAACGACGAGCAGTACTTC	CASSRQTGRNDEQYF
-	-	TRBV10-3	TRBJ2-5	TGTGCCATCAGCCGTACGGAATACCAAGAGACCCAGTACTTC	CAISRTEYQETQYF
TRBD2	-	TRBV5-4	TRBJ2-3	TGTGCCAGCACCGGCGGGACTAGCGGGGGGTACACAGATACGCAGTATTTT	CASTGGTSGGYTDTQYF
TRBD1	-	TRBV7-9	TRBJ2-6	TGTGCCAGCAGCTCCCAGACAGGGACCTTCTCTGGGGCCAACGTCCTGACTTTC	CASSSQTGTFSGANVLTF
-	once	TRBV5-1	TRBJ1-1	TGCGCCAGCAGCTTGGGTGGGAGTATGAACACTGAAGCTTTCTTT	CASSLGGSMNTEAFF
-	-	TRBV28	TRBJ2-2	TGTGCCAGCGGGGGCAGAGACACCGGGGAGCTGTTTTTT	CASGGRDTGELFF
TRBD2	once	TRBV12-5	TRBJ2-1	TGTGCTAGCCAGAAGCGGGAGGTGGGTCGGGGTGAGCAGTTCTTC	CASQKREVGRGEQFF
-	-	TRBV18	TRBJ1-2	TGTGCCAGCTCACCATACAACAGGGAGTATGGCTACACCTTC	CASSPYNREYGYTF
-	-	TRBV25-1	TRBJ1-4	TGTGCCAGCAGTGAACGGGGGCAGACGAATGAAAAACTGTTTTTT	CASSERGQTNEKLFF
TRBD1	-	TRBV27	TRBJ2-6	TGTGCCAGCAGTTCCGGACAGGTTAATTTCGGTGGGGCCAACGTCCTGACTTTC	CASSSGQVNFGGANVLTF
-	-	TRBV20-1	TRBJ1-5	TGCAGTGCCTTACAGAATCAGCCCCAGCATTTT	CSALQNQPQHF
-	-	TRBV4-1	TRBJ1-2	TGCGCCAGCAGCCAAGATTCCAGAGGGAAAGCTGGCTACACCTTC	CASSQDSRGKAGYTF
TRBD1	-	TRBV5-1	TRBJ2-2	TGCGCCAGCAGAGGTGACAGGGCGAACACCGGGGAGCTGTTTTTT	CASRGDRANTGELFF
-	-	TRBV28	TRBJ1-2	TGTGCCAGCAGCAATACCGGGGCCTATGGCTACACCTTC	CASSNTGAYGYTF
TRBD1	-	TRBV18	TRBJ1-1	TGTGCCAGCTCACCGCGGACAGGGGGCTTGGACACTGAAGCTTTCTTT	CASSPRTGGLDTEAFF
-	-	TRBV27	TRBJ2-3	TGTGCCAGCAGTTACACGGGGAGGAGGGTCGCAGATACGCAGTATTTT	CASSYTGRRVADTQYF
-	few	TRBV5-1	TRBJ1-4	TGCGCCAGCAGCTTGGAGGGCGGGAATGAAAAACTGTTTTTT	CASSLEGGNEKLFF
TRBD2	-	TRBV5-1	TRBJ2-1	TGCGCCAGCACCCTACTAGCGGGAGCCTACAATGAGCAGTTCTTC	CASTLLAGAYNEQFF
-	-	TRBV4-1	TRBJ1-6	TGCGCCAGCAGCCAAGACAGGGTGTTGCCCTATAATTCACCCCTCCACTTT	CASSQDRVLPYNSPLHF
TRBD2	-	TRBV18	TRBJ2-1	TGTGCCAGCTCACTCCGGGGTAGCGGGAGGGATGAGCAGTTCTTC	CASSLRGSGRDEQFF
-	-	TRBV25-1	TRBJ2-1	TGTGCCAGCAGCGGGGGGCTAGCGGAGTTCTTC	CASSGGLAEFF
TRBD1	-	TRBV11-3	TRBJ2-1	TGTGCCAGCAGCCCCTACTCCGGGACAGGCTCCTACAATGAGCAGTTCTTC	CASSPYSGTGSYNEQFF
TRBD1	-	TRBV7-6	TRBJ1-1	TGTGCCAGCAGCCTGGGACAGGGTCGGGTGAGGACTGAAGCTTTCTTT	CASSLGQGRVRTEAFF
TRBD2	-	TRBV11-3	TRBJ2-3	TGTGCCAGCAGCCCCACTAGCGGGAGTTGGGATACGCAGTATTTT	CASSPTSGSWDTQYF
-	-	TRBV7-2	TRBJ1-3	TGTGCCAGCAGTAATGGGGCTGGAAACACCATATATTTT	CASSNGAGNTIYF
-	-	TRBV6-1	TRBJ1-1	TGTGCCAGCAGAAGACTTGGGAACGGACACACTGAAGCTTTCTTT	CASRRLGNGHTEAFF
-	-	TRBV9	TRBJ2-2	TGTGCCAGCAGCGTAGTTGGGGGAGGTGGCACCGGGGAGCTGTTTTTT	CASSVVGGGGTGELFF
-	-	TRBV29-1	TRBJ2-5	TGCAGCGCCCTCGGACCAGGGGAGACCCAGTACTTC	CSALGPGETQYF
-	-	TRBV12-1	TRBJ2-5	TGTGCCAGCAGCTTGTCCCGGGACAGGGGAGAGCGCGAGACCCAGTACTTC	CASSLSRDRGERETQYF
-	-	TRBV28	TRBJ2-5	TGTGCCAGCAACCGACGGGAGACCCAGTACTTC	CASNRRETQYF
-	-	TRBV19	TRBJ1-4	TGTGCCACCTCAAGCGGGAATCAGGGTGAAAAACTGTTTTTT	CATSSGNQGEKLFF
-	-	TRBV2	TRBJ1-4	TGTGCCAGCGGAGGGGGGACTAATGAAAAACTGTTTTTT	CASGGGTNEKLFF
-	-	TRBV6-1	TRBJ2-7	TGTGCCAGCAGAACGGGACACCTCTACGGGCAGTACTTC	CASRTGHLYGQYF
TRBD1	-	TRBV7-2	TRBJ2-1	TGTGCCAGCAGCCGTGGCAGGGGGTACAATGAGCAGTTCTTC	CASSRGRGYNEQFF
-	-	TRBV5-1	TRBJ2-7	TGCGCCAGCAGCTTTAATGCGGGGGCCCCAATCGAGCAGTACTTC	CASSFNAGAPIEQYF
TRBD2	-	TRBV28	TRBJ2-7	TGTGCCAGCAGTACCCCGGATAGCGGGAGGGCCAGGGAGCAGTACTTC	CASSTPDSGRAREQYF
-	-	TRBV2	TRBJ2-7	TGTGCCAGCACTGGGACTTTAGAGATCCGCTACGAGCAGTACTTC	CASTGTLEIRYEQYF